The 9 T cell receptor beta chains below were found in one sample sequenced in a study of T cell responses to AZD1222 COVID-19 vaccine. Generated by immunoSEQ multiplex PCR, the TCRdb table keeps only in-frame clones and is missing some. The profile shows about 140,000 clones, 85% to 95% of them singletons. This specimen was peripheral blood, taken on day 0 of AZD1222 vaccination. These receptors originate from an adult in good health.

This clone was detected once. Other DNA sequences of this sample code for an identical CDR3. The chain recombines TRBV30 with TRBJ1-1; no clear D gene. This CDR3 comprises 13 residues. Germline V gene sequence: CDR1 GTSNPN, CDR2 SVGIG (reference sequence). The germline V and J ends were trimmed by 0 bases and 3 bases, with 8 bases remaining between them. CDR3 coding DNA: TGTGCCTGGAGTGTGTGGAGAGACACTGAAGCTTTCTTT. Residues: CAWSVWRDTEAFF.

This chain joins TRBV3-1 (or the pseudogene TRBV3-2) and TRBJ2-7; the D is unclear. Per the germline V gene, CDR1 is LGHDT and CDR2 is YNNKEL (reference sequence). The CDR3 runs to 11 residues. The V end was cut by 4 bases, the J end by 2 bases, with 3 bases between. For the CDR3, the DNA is TGTGCCAGCAGCCTAACCTACGAGCAGTACTTC. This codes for CASSLTYEQYF.

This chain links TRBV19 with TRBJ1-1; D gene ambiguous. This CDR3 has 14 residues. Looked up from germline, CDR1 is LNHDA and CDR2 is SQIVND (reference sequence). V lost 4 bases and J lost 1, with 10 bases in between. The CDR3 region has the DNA TGTGCCAGTAGTAAGGCGGCGGGGAACACTGAAGCTTTCTTT. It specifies CASSKAAGNTEAFF.

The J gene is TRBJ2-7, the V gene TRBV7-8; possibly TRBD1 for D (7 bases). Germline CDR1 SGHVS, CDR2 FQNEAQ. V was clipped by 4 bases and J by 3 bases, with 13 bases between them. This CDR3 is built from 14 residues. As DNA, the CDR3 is TGTGCCAGCAGCTGGCGGGACAGTATCTACGAGCAGTACTTC. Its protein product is CASSWRDSIYEQYF.

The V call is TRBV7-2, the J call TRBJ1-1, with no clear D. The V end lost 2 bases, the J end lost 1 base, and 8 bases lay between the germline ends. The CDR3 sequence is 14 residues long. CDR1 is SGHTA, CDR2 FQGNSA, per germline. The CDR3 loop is CASSLMGKNTEAFF. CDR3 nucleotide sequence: TGTGCCAGCAGCTTAATGGGGAAGAACACTGAAGCTTTCTTT.

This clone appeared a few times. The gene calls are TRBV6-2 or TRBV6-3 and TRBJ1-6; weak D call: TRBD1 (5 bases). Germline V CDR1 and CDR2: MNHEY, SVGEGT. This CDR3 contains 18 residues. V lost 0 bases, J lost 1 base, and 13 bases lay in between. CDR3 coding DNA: TGTGCCAGCAGTTACTCGATTTTCGGGGCTTCCTATAATTCACCCCTCCACTTT. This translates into CASSYSIFGASYNSPLHF.

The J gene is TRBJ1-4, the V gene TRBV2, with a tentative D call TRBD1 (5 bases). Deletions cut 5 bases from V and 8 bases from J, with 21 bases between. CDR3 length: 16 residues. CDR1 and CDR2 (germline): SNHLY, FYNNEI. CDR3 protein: CASSRRSRDGREKLFF. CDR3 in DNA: TGTGCCAGCAGTCGACGTTCCAGGGATGGACGGGAAAAACTGTTTTTT.

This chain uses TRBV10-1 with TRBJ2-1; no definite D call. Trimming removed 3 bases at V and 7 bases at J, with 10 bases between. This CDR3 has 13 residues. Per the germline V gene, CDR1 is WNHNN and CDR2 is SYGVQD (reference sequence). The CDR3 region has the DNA TGCGCCAGCAGTGATGCTCGGAAAAATGAGCAGTTCTTC. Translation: CASSDARKNEQFF.

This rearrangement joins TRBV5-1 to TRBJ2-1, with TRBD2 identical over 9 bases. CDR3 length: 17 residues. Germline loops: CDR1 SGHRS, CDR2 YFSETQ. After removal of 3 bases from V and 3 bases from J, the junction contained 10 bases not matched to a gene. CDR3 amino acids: CASSYDTASGNYNEQFF. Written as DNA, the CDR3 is TGCGCCAGCAGCTATGACACAGCTAGCGGGAACTACAATGAGCAGTTCTTC.